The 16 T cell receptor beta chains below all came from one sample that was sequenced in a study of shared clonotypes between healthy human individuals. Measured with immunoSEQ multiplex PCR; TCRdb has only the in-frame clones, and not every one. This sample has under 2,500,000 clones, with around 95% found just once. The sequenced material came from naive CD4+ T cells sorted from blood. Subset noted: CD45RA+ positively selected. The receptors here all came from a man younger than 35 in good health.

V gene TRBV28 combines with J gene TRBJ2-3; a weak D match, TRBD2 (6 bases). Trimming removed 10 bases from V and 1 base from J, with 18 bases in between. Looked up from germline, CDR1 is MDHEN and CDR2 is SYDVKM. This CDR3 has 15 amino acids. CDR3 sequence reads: CATSGLFQGTDTQYF. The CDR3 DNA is TGTGCCACCTCGGGACTTTTCCAAGGCACAGATACGCAGTATTTT.

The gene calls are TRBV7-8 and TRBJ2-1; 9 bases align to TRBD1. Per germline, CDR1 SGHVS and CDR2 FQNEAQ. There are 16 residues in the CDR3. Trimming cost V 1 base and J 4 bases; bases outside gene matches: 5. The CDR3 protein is CASSLGATGGYNEQFF. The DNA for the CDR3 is TGTGCCAGCAGCTTAGGCGCGACAGGGGGTTACAATGAGCAGTTCTTC. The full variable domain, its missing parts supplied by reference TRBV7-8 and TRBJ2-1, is GAGVSQSPRYKVAKRGQDVALRCDPISGHVSLFWYQQALGQGPEFLTYFQNEAQLDKSGLPSDRFFAERPEGSVSTLKIQRTQQEDSAVYLCASSLGATGGYNEQFFGPGTRLTVL.

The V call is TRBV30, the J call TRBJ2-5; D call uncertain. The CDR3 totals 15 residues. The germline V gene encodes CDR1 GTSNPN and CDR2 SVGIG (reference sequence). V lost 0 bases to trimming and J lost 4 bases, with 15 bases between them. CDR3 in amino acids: CAWSVLLGSRETQYF. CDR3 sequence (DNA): TGTGCCTGGAGTGTTCTCCTGGGGTCGAGAGAGACCCAGTACTTC.

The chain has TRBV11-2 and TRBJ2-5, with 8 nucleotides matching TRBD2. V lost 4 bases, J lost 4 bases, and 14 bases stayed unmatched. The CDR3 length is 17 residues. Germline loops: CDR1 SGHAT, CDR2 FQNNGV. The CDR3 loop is CASSYTGGRTVGETQYF. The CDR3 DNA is TGTGCCAGCAGCTACACGGGGGGGCGGACAGTCGGAGAGACCCAGTACTTC.

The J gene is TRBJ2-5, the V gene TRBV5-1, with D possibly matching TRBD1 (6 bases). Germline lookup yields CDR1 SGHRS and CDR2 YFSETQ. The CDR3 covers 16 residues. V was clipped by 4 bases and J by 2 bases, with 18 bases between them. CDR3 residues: CASSPQPIDRQETQYF. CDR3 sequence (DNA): TGCGCCAGCAGCCCCCAACCTATAGACAGGCAAGAGACCCAGTACTTC. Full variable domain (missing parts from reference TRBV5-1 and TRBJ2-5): KAGVTQTPRYLIKTRGQQVTLSCSPISGHRSVSWYQQTPGQGLQFLFEYFSETQRNKGNFPGRFSGRQFSNSRSEMNVSTLELGDSALYLCASSPQPIDRQETQYFGPGTRLLVL.

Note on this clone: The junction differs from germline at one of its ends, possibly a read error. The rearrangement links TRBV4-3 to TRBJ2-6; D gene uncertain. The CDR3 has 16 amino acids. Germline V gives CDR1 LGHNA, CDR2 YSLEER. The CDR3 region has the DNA TGCGCCAGCGGCCAAGATTATGTCTCTGGGGCCAACGTCCTGACTTTC. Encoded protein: CASGQDYVSGANVLTF.

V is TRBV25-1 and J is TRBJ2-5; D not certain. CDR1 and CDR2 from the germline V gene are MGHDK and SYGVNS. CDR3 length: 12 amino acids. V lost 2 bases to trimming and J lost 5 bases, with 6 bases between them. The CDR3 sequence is CASSEPWETQYF. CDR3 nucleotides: TGTGCCAGCAGTGAACCCTGGGAGACCCAGTACTTC.

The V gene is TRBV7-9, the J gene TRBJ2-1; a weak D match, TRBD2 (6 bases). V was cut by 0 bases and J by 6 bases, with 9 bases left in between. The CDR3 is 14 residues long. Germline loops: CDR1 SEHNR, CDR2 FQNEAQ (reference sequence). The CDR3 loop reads CASSLAVGGNEQFF. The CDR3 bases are TGTGCCAGCAGCTTAGCGGTCGGGGGCAATGAGCAGTTCTTC.

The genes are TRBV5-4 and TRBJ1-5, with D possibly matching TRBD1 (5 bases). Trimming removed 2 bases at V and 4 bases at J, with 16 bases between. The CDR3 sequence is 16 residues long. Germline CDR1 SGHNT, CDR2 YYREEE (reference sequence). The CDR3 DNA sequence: TGTGCCAGCAGCTTTTTCCCGACAGCCTCTAATCAGCCCCAGCATTTT. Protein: CASSFFPTASNQPQHF.

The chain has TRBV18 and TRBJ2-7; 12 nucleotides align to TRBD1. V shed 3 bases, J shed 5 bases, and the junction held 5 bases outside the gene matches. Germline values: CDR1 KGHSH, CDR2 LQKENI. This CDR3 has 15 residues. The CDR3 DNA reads TGTGCCAGCTCACCCGGGGGGACAGGGGGCCACGAGCAGTACTTC. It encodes CASSPGGTGGHEQYF.

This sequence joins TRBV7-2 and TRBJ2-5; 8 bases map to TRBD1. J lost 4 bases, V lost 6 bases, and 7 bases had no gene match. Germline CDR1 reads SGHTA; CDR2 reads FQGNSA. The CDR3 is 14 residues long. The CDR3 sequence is CASSSDRAPETQYF. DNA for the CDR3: TGTGCCAGCAGTTCGGACAGGGCCCCAGAGACCCAGTACTTC.

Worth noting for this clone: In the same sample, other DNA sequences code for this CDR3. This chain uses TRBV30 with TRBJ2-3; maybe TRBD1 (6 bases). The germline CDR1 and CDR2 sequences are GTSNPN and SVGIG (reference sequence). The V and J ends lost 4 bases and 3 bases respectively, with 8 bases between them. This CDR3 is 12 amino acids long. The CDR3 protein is CAWNRGTDTQYF. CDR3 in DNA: TGTGCCTGGAATAGGGGGACAGATACGCAGTATTTT.

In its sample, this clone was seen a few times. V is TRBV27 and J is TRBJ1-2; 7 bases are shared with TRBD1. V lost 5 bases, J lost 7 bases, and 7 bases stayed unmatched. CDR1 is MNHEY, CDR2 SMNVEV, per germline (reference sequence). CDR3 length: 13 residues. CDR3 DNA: TGTGCCAGCAGTGTGGAGGGGGCAAGTGGCTACACCTTC. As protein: CASSVEGASGYTF.

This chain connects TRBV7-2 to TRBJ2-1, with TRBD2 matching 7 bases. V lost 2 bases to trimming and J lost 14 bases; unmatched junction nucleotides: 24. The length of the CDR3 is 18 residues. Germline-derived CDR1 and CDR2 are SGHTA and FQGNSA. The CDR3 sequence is CASSLTNTGTTRAGSEFF. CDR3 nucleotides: TGTGCCAGCAGCTTAACCAACACCGGGACTACAAGAGCAGGGTCGGAGTTCTTC. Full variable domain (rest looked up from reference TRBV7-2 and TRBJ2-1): GAGVSQSPSNKVTEKGKDVELRCDPISGHTALYWYRQSLGQGLEFLIYFQGNSAPDKSGLPSDRFSAERTGGSVSTLTIQRTQQEDSAVYLCASSLTNTGTTRAGSEFFGPGTRLTVL.

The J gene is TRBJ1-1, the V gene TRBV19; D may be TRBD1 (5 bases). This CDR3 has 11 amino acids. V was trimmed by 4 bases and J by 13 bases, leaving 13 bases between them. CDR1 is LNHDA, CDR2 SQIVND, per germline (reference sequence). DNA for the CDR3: TGTGCCAGTAGTAACCTCAGGGTGTATTTCTTT. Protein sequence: CASSNLRVYFF.

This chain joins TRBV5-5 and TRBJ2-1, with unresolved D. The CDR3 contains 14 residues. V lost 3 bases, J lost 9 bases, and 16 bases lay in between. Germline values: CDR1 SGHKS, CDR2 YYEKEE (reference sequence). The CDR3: CASSSINSGLEQFF. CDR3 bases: TGTGCCAGCAGCTCTATCAATTCCGGTCTTGAGCAGTTCTTC.